The clone carrying this T cell receptor (beta chain) was observed a few times. Its antigen is still unknown. These data are taken from a study of response to subunit inactivated influenza vaccine. Study-level points and caveats: Every seasonal influenza vaccination brings in few new T cells, the authors suggested.

TCRdb reprocessed the RT-PCR reads via MiXCR and lists one record per CDR3 protein. Of fewer than 700,000 distinct CDR3 sequences in the sample, around 13% were seen once. This CDR3 has 14 residues. V was pared by 3 bases and J by 1 base, with 7 bases between. Germline values: CDR1 SGHRS, CDR2 YFSETQ. Sequenced here: PBMCs from blood, sampled 40 to 50 days after vaccination. This receptor was identified in a man in his forties or fifties who received an inactivated influenza vaccine. The gene calls are TRBV5-1 and TRBJ2-2, with D unclear. Here the CDR3 DNA reads TGCGCCAGCAGCTCTTCGTGGAACACCGGGGAGCTGTTTTTT. It is translated as CASSSSWNTGELFF.